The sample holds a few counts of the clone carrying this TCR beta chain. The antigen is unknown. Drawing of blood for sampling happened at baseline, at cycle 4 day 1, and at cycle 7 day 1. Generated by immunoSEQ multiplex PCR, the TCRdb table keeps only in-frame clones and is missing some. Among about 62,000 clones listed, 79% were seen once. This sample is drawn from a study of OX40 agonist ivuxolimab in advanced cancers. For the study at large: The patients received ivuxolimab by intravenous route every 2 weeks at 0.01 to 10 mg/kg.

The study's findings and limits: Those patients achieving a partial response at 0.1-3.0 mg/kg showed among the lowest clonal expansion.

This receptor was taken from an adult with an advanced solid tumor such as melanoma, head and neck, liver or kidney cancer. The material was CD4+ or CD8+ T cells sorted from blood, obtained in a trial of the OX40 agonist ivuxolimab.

The CDR3 DNA is TGTGCCAGTAGTATAGCGACTAGCGGGCAGTACGAGCAGTACTTC. It codes for CASSIATSGQYEQYF. The gene calls are TRBV19 and TRBJ2-7; 10 bases agree with TRBD2. Per germline, CDR1 LNHDA and CDR2 SQIVND (reference sequence). This CDR3 has 15 residues. The trim removed 1 base at V and 4 bases at J, leaving 4 bases unmatched.